This T cell receptor (beta chain) was sequenced in a study of control samples from healthy donors and cancer patients. Sequenced by immunoSEQ multiplex PCR; TCRdb stores in-frame clones only, minus some. The table has some 130,000 clones, 90% seen once; the top ten hold about 2.3%. The germline CDR1 and CDR2 sequences are SGHTA and FQGTGA. The CDR3 sequence is 14 residues long. V was shortened by 5 bases and J by 3 bases, with 10 bases between the two germline ends. The origin of this receptor is a man aged 40-55 years in good health. The chain employs TRBV7-3 and TRBJ2-2; TRBD1 or TRBD2 may be the D gene (5 bases each). The sample was blood. The CDR3 nucleotides read TGTGCCAGCAGCACTCGAGGGGACACCGGGGAGCTGTTTTTT. Encoded protein: CASSTRGDTGELFF.